This T cell receptor (beta chain) came from a study of OX40 agonist ivuxolimab in advanced cancers. For the study at large: Three patients got partial responses; one had hepatocellular carcinoma and two had cutaneous melanoma. The study's findings and limits: With doses of 0.1 to 3.0 mg/kg, CD4+ and CD8+ blood T cells had undergone clonal expansion by week 6. Patients who responded partially at 0.1-3.0 mg/kg showed clonal expansion ranking among the lowest.

Trimming took off 3 bases at V and 6 bases at J, with 13 bases between the two ends. The germline CDR1 and CDR2 sequences are SGHTA and FQGNSA. CDR3 length equals 14 residues. A word on this clone: Its target is not known.

Assay used: immunoSEQ multiplex PCR; TCRdb lists only in-frame clones, some missing. This sample has roughly 92,000 clones, with less than 85% found just once. Sequencing was performed on CD4+ or CD8+ T cells sorted from blood, taken in a trial of the OX40 agonist ivuxolimab. The receptor was isolated from an adult with an advanced solid tumor such as melanoma, head and neck, liver or kidney cancer. The chain uses TRBV7-2 and TRBJ2-3, with D possibly TRBD2 on 6 matching bases. The CDR3 DNA reads as TGTGCCAGCAGCTTTCGTTGGGCGGGGGATACGCAGTATTTT. This codes for CASSFRWAGDTQYF.